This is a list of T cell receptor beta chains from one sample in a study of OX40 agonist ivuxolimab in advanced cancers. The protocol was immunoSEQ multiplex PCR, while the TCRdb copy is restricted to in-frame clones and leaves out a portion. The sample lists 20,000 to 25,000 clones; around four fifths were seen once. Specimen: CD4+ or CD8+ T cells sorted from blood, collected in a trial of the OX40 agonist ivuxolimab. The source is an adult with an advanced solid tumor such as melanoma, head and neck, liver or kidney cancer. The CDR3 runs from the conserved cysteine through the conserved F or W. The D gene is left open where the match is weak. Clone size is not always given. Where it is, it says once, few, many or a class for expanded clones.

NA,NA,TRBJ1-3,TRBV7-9,TGTGCCAGCACCAAAGCCGTCTCCACTCTAGGAAACACCATATATTTT,CASTKAVSTLGNTIYF
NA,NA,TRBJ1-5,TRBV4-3,TGCGCCAGCAGCCAATCGACAGTGGGCCAGCCCCAGCATTTT,CASSQSTVGQPQHF
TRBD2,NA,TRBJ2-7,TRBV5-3,TGTGCCAGCAGCCTATGGACTAGCGGGGAGGGGGAGCAGTACTTC,CASSLWTSGEGEQYF
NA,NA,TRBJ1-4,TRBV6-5,TGTGCCAGCAGGCCGTGGGGGGATGAAAAACTGTTTTTT,CASRPWGDEKLFF
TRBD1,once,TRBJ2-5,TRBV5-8,TGTGCCAGCAGCTTGGGGACAGGGATCCAAGAGACCCAGTACTTC,CASSLGTGIQETQYF
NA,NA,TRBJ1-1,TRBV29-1,TGCAGCGTCCCCGGTAGGAACACTGAAGCTTTCTTT,CSVPGRNTEAFF
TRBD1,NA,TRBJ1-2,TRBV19,TGTGCCAGTAGTACCGGGACAGGGTATGGCTACACCTTC,CASSTGTGYGYTF
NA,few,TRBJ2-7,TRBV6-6,TGTGCCAGCAGTTACTGGGCGGATAGCTCCTACGAGCAGTACTTC,CASSYWADSSYEQYF
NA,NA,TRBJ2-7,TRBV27,TGTGCCAGCAGTTTGGGCAGAACTTCCTACGAGCAGTACTTC,CASSLGRTSYEQYF
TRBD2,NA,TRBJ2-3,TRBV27,TGTGCCAGCAGTCCCGGACTAGCGACAGATACGCAGTATTTT,CASSPGLATDTQYF
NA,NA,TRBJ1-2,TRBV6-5,TGTGCCAGCAGTTACGGGACGGCTAACTATGGCTACACCTTC,CASSYGTANYGYTF
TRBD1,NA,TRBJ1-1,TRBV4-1,TGCGCCAGCAGCCACGAAACAGGGGGGAGAGCTGAAGCTTTCTTT,CASSHETGGRAEAFF
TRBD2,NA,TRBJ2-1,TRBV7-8,TGTGCCAGCAGCCCGGGGAGCGGGGTTTTCTACAATGAGCAGTTCTTC,CASSPGSGVFYNEQFF
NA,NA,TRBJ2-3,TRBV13,TGTGCCAGCAGCTTAACGGGGTTTACGTGGAATACGCAGTATTTT,CASSLTGFTWNTQYF
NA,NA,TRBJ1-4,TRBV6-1,TGTGCCAGCAGCGAAAGGAATTACGATGAAAAACTGTTTTTT,CASSERNYDEKLFF
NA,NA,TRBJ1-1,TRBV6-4,TGTGCCAGCAGTGCGGGCGTTGAGAACACTGAAGCTTTCTTT,CASSAGVENTEAFF
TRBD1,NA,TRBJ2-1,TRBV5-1,TGCGCCAGCAGCCAGGGGGTGTCAAGCTACAATGAGCAGTTCTTC,CASSQGVSSYNEQFF
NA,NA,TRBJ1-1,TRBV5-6,TGTGCCAGCAGCTTGGATTTTACTGAAGCTTTCTTT,CASSLDFTEAFF
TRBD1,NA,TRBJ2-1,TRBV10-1,TGCGCCAGCCAGAGACAGGGGTCCAATGAGCAGTTCTTC,CASQRQGSNEQFF
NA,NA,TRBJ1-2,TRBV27,TGTGCCAGCAGTTTACAGGGGTCCTCCTTCTATGGCTACACCTTC,CASSLQGSSFYGYTF
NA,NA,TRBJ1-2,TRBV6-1,TGTGCCAGCAGTGAAGCAGCAGCCGGCTACACCTTC,CASSEAAAGYTF
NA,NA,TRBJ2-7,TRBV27,TGTGCCAGCAGTTTAAACAGCTTCTACGAGCAGTACTTC,CASSLNSFYEQYF
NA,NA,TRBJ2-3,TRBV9,TGTGCCAGCAGCGCCCCGCTAGCGCCTGGGGCAGATACGCAGTATTTT,CASSAPLAPGADTQYF
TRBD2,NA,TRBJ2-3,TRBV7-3,TGTGCCAGCAGCTTCCCTAGCGGGGGGGCAGACGATACGCAGTATTTT,CASSFPSGGADDTQYF
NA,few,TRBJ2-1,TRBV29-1,TGCAGCGTTGAATCCGGGTTGTCCTACAATGAGCAGTTCTTC,CSVESGLSYNEQFF
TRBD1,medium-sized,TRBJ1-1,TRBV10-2,TGCGCCAGCAGTGCTGGACAGGGGAACACTGAAGCTTTCTTT,CASSAGQGNTEAFF
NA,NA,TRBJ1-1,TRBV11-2,TGTGCCAGCAGCCTACTTCAGACGAACACTGAAGCTTTCTTT,CASSLLQTNTEAFF
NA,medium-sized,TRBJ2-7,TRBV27,TGTGCCAGCACCCCCGGCAACAGGGATGGGAACTACGAGCAGTACTTC,CASTPGNRDGNYEQYF
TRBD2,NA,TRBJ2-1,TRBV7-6,TGTGCCAGCAGCTTACGGACTAGCGGGGACGATGAGCAGTTCTTC,CASSLRTSGDDEQFF
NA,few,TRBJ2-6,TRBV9,TGTGCCAGCAGCTTTCGACAGACCGGGGCCAACGTCCTGACTTTC,CASSFRQTGANVLTF
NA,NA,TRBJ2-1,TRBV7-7,TGTGCTAGCAGCCCCAAGGGGGGACGAAATGAGCAGTTCTTC,CASSPKGGRNEQFF
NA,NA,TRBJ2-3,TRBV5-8,TGTGCCAGCAGCTTGGCCCCAAGGGGCACAGATACGCAGTATTTT,CASSLAPRGTDTQYF
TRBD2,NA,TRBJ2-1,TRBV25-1,TGTGCCAGCAGTGAACCCGGACTAGCCGTTGGTGAGCAGTTCTTC,CASSEPGLAVGEQFF
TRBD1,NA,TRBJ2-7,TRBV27,TGTGCCAGCAGCCTACAGGGGGGCGAGCAGTACTTC,CASSLQGGEQYF
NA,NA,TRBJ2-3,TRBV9,TGTGCCAGCAGCGATAAGGGCGGGGGCAATCCTAGCACAGATACGCAGTATTTT,CASSDKGGGNPSTDTQYF